This section outlines one T cell receptor (beta chain) sequence together with its context. The antigen is not known. Losses at the gene ends were 4 bases for V and 0 bases for J; bases not matched to a gene: 5. The CDR3 covers 15 residues. Germline V gene sequence: CDR1 SGHAT, CDR2 FQNNGV. A multiplex PCR was run with 60 Vbeta primers and 13 Jbeta primers. Clones were sequenced by immunoSEQ multiplex PCR, and TCRdb holds only the in-frame ones, with some missing. Recorded here are 65,000 to 90,000 clones; the top ten clones represent roughly 2.3%. This entry comes from a study of cytomegalovirus exposure and HLA in healthy donors. Study-wide results and limits: It was only CMV serostatus that was available as immune exposure information.

The clonotype originates from a female donor in good health and CMV-seropositive. The sequenced sample consisted of PBMCs. This chain joins TRBV11-2 and TRBJ1-1, with 7 bases aligning to TRBD1. The CDR3 region has the DNA TGTGCCAGCAGCTACTTAGGGACAGTGAACACTGAAGCTTTCTTT. Amino acid sequence: CASSYLGTVNTEAFF.